This T cell receptor beta chain was sequenced in a study of molecular identifiers for immune sequencing clone quantification. The germline gives CDR1 WSHSY, CDR2 SAAADI. V lost 5 bases and J 0 bases, leaving 11 bases between the germline ends. This CDR3 contains 15 residues. The table lists this clonotype with many counts. TCRdb recomputed calls from the PCR reads with MiXCR, one row per CDR3 protein. The data show nearly 650,000 distinct CDR3 sequences, with 25% seen just once and 0.75% to 0.8% held by the top ten. This sequence was found in a human donor in good health. Some libraries in this study had Jurkat cell RNA spiked in. The rearrangement uses TRBV10-2 and TRBJ1-5; no clear D gene. The sample taken for sequencing was naive CD8+ T cells from blood, with Jurkat cell RNA spiked in. Regarding subset: FACS-sorted CD8+CD4-CCR7+CD45RA+ naive T cells. CDR3 nucleotides: TGCGCCAGCAGTATGGAAGAGGGTAGCAATCAGCCCCAGCATTTT. Translated: CASSMEEGSNQPQHF.